This TCR beta chain was profiled in a study of CD8+CD57+ T cells in acquired aplastic anemia. The authors sequenced patients whose flow cytometry had shown CD8+CD57+ cell expansion. Template material for TCR beta VDJ and CDR3 profiling consisted of genomic DNA. TCRdb reprocessed the reads with MiXCR, giving one entry per CDR3 protein. The sample includes 160,000 or so distinct CDR3 sequences, more than 45% of them seen just once. This clonotype has at least ten counts. The sequence came from a human donor with aplastic anemia. The specimen sequenced was sorted CD4+, CD8+, or CD8+CD57+ T cells (not recorded which) from PBMCs.

This CDR3 is CASSLGGYGDTQYF. CDR3 nucleotides: TGTGCCAGCAGCTTAGGAGGGTATGGCGATACGCAGTATTTT. The genes are TRBV7-8 and TRBJ2-3, with D possibly TRBD2 on 5 matching bases. Germline CDR1 reads SGHVS; CDR2 reads FQNEAQ. The length of the CDR3 is 14 residues. V was clipped by 1 base and J by 6 bases, with 11 bases between them.